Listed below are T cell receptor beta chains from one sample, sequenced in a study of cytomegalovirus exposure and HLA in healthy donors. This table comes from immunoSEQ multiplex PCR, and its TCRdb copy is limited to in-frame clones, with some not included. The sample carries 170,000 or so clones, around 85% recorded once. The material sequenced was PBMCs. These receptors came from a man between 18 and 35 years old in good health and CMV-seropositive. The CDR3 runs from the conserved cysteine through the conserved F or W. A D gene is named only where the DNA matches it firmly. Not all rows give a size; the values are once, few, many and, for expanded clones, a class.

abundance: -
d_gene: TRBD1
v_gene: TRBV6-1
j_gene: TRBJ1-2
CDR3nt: TGTGCCAGCAGTGCGACAGGGTATGACGGCTACACCTTC
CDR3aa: CASSATGYDGYTF

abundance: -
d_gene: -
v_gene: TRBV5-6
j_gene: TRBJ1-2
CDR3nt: TGTGCCACCACGGGGGGGCCGGACTATGGCTACACCTTC
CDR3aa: CATTGGPDYGYTF

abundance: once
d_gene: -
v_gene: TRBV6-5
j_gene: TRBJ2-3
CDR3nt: TGTGCCAGCAGTTACTCGTTGTTTAAGCAAGATACGCAGTATTTT
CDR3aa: CASSYSLFKQDTQYF

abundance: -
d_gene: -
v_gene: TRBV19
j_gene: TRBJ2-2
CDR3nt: TGTGCCAGTAGTATACGGACCCTCCCGGGGGGGGAGCTGTTTTTT
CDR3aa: CASSIRTLPGGELFF

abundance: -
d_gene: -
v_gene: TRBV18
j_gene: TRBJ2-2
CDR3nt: TGTGCCAGCTCACCTGAGGACTCCTCGACCGGGGAGCTGTTTTTT
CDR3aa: CASSPEDSSTGELFF

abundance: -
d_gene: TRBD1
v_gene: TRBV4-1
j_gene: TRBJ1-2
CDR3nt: TGCGCCAGCAGCCCGGGACAGGGGAATGGCTACACCTTC
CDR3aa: CASSPGQGNGYTF

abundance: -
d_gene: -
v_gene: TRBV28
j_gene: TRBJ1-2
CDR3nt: TGTGCCAGCACCGCAGGGGTTAACTATGGCTACACCTTC
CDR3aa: CASTAGVNYGYTF

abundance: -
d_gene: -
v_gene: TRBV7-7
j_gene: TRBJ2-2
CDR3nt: TGTGCCAGCAGCGACCAGCGAAACACCGGGGAGCTGTTTTTT
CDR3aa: CASSDQRNTGELFF

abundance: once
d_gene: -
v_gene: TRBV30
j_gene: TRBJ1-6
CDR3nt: TGTGCCTGGAGTGTACGGGGAAACTCATATAATTCACCCCTCCACTTT
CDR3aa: CAWSVRGNSYNSPLHF

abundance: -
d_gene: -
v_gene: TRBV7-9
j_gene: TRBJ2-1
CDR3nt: TGTGCCAGCAGCTCGGTTCTAGCGACGAGTGACAATGAGCAGTTCTTC
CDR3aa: CASSSVLATSDNEQFF